This is a list of T cell receptor beta chains from one sample in a study of Ad26.COV2.S vaccination and SARS-CoV-2 variants. The assay was immunoSEQ multiplex PCR, and TCRdb's table has in-frame clones only and misses some. The sample lists hundreds of thousands of clones, around 90% occurring once. The source material was peripheral blood, sampled in a trial of Ad26.COV2.S vaccine versus placebo. The receptors derive from a person aged 18-60 years who received the Ad26.COV2.S COVID-19 vaccine or a placebo. The CDR3 runs from the conserved cysteine through the conserved F or W. The D gene is left open where the match is weak. The size field is filled for only some rows; it gives once, few, many or a size class.

v_call	clone_size	j_call	d_call	cdr3_aa	cdr3_nt
TRBV10-3	.	TRBJ2-7	.	CAIGDDITLSYEQYF	TGTGCCATCGGAGACGACATTACCCTCTCCTACGAGCAGTACTTC
TRBV7-2	once	TRBJ2-7	.	CASSSDASSYEQYF	TGTGCCAGCAGCTCCGACGCGAGCTCCTACGAGCAGTACTTC
TRBV4-1	many	TRBJ1-6	TRBD1	CASSSGQGVDPLHF	TGCGCCAGCAGCTCTGGACAGGGGGTTGATCCCCTCCACTTT
TRBV5-4	.	TRBJ1-2	TRBD1	CASSLEPGTADGYTF	TGTGCCAGCAGCTTGGAACCAGGGACAGCTGATGGCTACACCTTC
TRBV29-1	.	TRBJ2-7	TRBD1	CSTQTGGSYEQYF	TGCAGCACACAGACAGGGGGCTCCTACGAGCAGTACTTC
TRBV30	.	TRBJ1-2	.	CAWSSRVDYGYTF	TGTGCCTGGAGTAGCAGGGTAGACTATGGCTACACCTTC
TRBV20-1	.	TRBJ2-7	TRBD2	CSASWPSGRASGEQYF	TGCAGTGCTAGTTGGCCGAGCGGGAGGGCCTCGGGGGAGCAGTACTTC
TRBV6-2/TRBV6-3	.	TRBJ2-3	.	CASSYYNFDPTTDTQYF	TGTGCCAGCAGTTACTATAACTTTGACCCAACCACAGATACGCAGTATTTT
TRBV7-8	.	TRBJ2-3	TRBD2	CASSHRRNRLTSGSTDTQYF	TGTGCCAGCAGCCACCGAAGAAACCGACTGACTAGCGGGAGCACAGATACGCAGTATTTT
TRBV3-1/TRBV3-2	.	TRBJ2-7	.	CASSPLGTYEQYF	TGTGCCAGCAGCCCATTGGGAACCTACGAGCAGTACTTC
TRBV5-1	.	TRBJ2-3	.	CASSLGASGTQYF	TGCGCCAGCAGCTTGGGGGCTTCGGGCACGCAGTATTTT
TRBV30	.	TRBJ2-1	.	CVLEKGSSYNEQFF	TGTGTCCTGGAGAAAGGAAGCTCCTACAATGAGCAGTTCTTC
TRBV6-5	.	TRBJ2-7	TRBD2	CASSYRGDYEQYF	TGTGCCAGCAGTTACCGGGGGGACTACGAGCAGTACTTC
TRBV7-9	.	TRBJ1-3	TRBD1	CASSHGTGWNTIYF	TGTGCCAGCAGCCATGGGACAGGGTGGAACACCATATATTTT
TRBV5-4	.	TRBJ2-3	.	CASSPDSTDTQYF	TGTGCCAGCAGCCCGGACAGCACAGATACGCAGTATTTT
TRBV7-8	.	TRBJ2-2	TRBD2	CASSLLAVNTGELFF	TGTGCCAGCAGCCTGCTAGCGGTGAACACCGGGGAGCTGTTTTTT
TRBV19	.	TRBJ1-5	TRBD1	CASTLGDRRQPQHF	TGTGCCAGTACTCTTGGGGACAGGCGTCAGCCCCAGCATTTT
TRBV7-6	.	TRBJ2-1	TRBD2	CASSLSMTSRGTNEQFF	TGTGCCAGCAGCTTATCTATGACTAGCCGGGGTACCAATGAGCAGTTCTTC
TRBV4-3	.	TRBJ2-6	.	CASSPYYPSGANVLTF	TGCGCCAGCAGCCCCTATTACCCCTCTGGGGCCAACGTCCTGACTTTC
TRBV7-9	.	TRBJ2-7	.	CASSFAPTYEQYF	TGTGCCAGCAGCTTCGCGCCTACCTACGAGCAGTACTTC
TRBV27	.	TRBJ2-1	TRBD2	CASSPWTSGRENEQFF	TGTGCCAGCAGTCCATGGACTAGCGGGAGGGAGAATGAGCAGTTCTTC
TRBV5-1	.	TRBJ2-7	.	CASTLTGLSSYEQYF	TGCGCCAGCACCCTCACAGGCCTCAGCTCCTACGAGCAGTACTTC
TRBV7-2	.	TRBJ2-5	.	CASSLVAALETQYF	TGTGCCAGCAGCTTAGTTGCAGCTCTGGAGACCCAGTACTTC
TRBV3-1/TRBV3-2	once	TRBJ2-7	.	CASSQVAGTYEQYF	TGTGCCAGCAGCCAAGTGGCGGGAACTTACGAGCAGTACTTC
TRBV28	once	TRBJ1-5	.	CASSLSGRGPNQPQHF	TGTGCCAGCAGTTTATCGGGCAGGGGCCCTAATCAGCCCCAGCATTTT
TRBV10-3	.	TRBJ2-7	TRBD2	CAISELGTSGSGGYF	TGTGCCATCAGTGAACTGGGGACTAGCGGGAGCGGGGGGTACTTC
TRBV19	.	TRBJ2-1	TRBD1	CASSTRRQGDYNEQFF	TGTGCCAGTAGTACCCGACGTCAGGGGGACTACAATGAGCAGTTCTTC
TRBV19	.	TRBJ2-2	TRBD1	CASRKNRGGELFF	TGTGCCAGTAGAAAGAACAGGGGAGGGGAGCTGTTTTTT
TRBV9	.	TRBJ2-7	.	CASSVGPGIYEQYF	TGTGCCAGCAGCGTAGGGCCAGGGATCTACGAGCAGTACTTC
TRBV19	.	TRBJ1-1	.	CASSRQADDTEAFF	TGTGCCAGTAGCCGACAGGCTGATGACACTGAAGCTTTCTTT
TRBV5-1	.	TRBJ2-7	.	CASSLGDASYEQYF	TGCGCCAGCAGCTTGGGAGACGCTTCCTACGAGCAGTACTTC
TRBV30	.	TRBJ2-3	.	CAWREGGTDTQYF	TGTGCCTGGAGGGAGGGGGGCACAGATACGCAGTATTTT
TRBV2	.	TRBJ2-7	.	CASRNSGLAYEQYF	TGTGCCAGCAGAAACTCGGGCCTCGCCTACGAGCAGTACTTC
TRBV28	.	TRBJ1-6	.	CASRHADRGPLHF	TGTGCCAGCAGGCATGCGGATCGGGGTCCCCTCCACTTT
TRBV27	once	TRBJ2-5	.	CATGTGRWETQYF	TGTGCCACAGGCACTGGTCGGTGGGAGACCCAGTACTTC
TRBV27	once	TRBJ1-6	.	CASSPQYNSPLHF	TGTGCCAGCAGTCCCCAATACAATTCACCCCTCCACTTT
TRBV27	.	TRBJ2-3	TRBD1	CASRSGTAADTQYF	TGTGCCAGCAGATCCGGGACAGCGGCAGATACGCAGTATTTT
TRBV9	.	TRBJ1-2	.	CASSEGVGGRGYTF	TGTGCCAGCAGCGAAGGGGTGGGAGGACGGGGCTACACCTTC
TRBV5-6	.	TRBJ1-2	.	CASSLQGGGYGYTF	TGTGCCAGCAGCTTACAGGGAGGGGGTTATGGCTACACCTTC
TRBV28	.	TRBJ1-4	.	CASGGGGNEKLFF	TGTGCCAGCGGCGGGGGTGGGAATGAAAAACTGTTTTTT
TRBV19	.	TRBJ2-7	.	CASSIDFARDLLGYEQYF	TGTGCCAGTAGTATAGATTTTGCGCGGGACCTGTTGGGATACGAGCAGTACTTC
TRBV19	.	TRBJ2-7	.	CASSIALGAYEQYF	TGTGCCAGTAGTATAGCCCTAGGGGCCTACGAGCAGTACTTC